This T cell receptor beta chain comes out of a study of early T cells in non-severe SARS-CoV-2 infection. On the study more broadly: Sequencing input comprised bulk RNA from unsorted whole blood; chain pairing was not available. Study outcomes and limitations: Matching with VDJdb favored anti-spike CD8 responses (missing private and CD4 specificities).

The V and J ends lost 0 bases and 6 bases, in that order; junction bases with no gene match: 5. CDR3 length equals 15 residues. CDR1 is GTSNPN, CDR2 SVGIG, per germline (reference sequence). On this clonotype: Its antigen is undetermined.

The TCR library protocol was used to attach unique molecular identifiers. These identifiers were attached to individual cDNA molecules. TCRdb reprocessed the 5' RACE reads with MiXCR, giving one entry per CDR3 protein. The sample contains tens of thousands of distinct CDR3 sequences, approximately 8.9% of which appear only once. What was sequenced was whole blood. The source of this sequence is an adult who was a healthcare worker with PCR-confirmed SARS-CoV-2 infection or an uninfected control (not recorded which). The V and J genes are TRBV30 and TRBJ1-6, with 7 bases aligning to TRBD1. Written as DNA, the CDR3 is TGTGCCTGGAGTGTATACGGGGACAGTAATTCACCCCTCCACTTT. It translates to CAWSVYGDSNSPLHF.